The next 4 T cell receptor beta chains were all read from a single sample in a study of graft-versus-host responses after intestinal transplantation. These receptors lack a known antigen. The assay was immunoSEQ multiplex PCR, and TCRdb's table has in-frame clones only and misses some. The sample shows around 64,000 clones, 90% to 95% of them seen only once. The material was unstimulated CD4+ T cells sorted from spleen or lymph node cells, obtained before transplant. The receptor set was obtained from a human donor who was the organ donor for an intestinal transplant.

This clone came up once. The chain's CDR3 is CASSQERATGGLERGAKNIQYF. The CDR3 DNA sequence: TGCGCCAGCAGCCAAGAGCGGGCGACAGGGGGCCTGGAGCGGGGGGCCAAAAACATTCAGTACTTC. V gene TRBV4-3 combines with J gene TRBJ2-4; 10 bases fit TRBD1. Germline values: CDR1 LGHNA, CDR2 YSLEER. This CDR3 region has 22 residues. V was pared by 0 bases and J by 1 base, with 18 bases of the junction left unmatched.

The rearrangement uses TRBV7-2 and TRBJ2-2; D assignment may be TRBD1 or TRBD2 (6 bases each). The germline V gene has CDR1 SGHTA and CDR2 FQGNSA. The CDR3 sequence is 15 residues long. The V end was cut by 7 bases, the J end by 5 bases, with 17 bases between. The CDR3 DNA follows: TGTGCCAGCAACGTCGACAGGAGGGGAACCGGGGAGCTGTTTTTT. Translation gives CASNVDRRGTGELFF. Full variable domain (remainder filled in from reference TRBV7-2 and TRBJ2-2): GAGVSQSPSNKVTEKGKDVELRCDPISGHTALYWYRQSLGQGLEFLIYFQGNSAPDKSGLPSDRFSAERTGGSVSTLTIQRTQQEDSAVYLCASNVDRRGTGELFFGEGSRLTVL.

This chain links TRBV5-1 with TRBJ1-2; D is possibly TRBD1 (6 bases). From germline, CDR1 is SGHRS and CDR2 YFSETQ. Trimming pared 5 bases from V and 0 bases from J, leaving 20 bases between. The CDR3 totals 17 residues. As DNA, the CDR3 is TGCGCCAGCAGAAGAGGGGGTCCTCCCCTTACTAACTATGGCTACACCTTC. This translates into CASRRGGPPLTNYGYTF. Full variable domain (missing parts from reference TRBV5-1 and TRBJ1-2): KAGVTQTPRYLIKTRGQQVTLSCSPISGHRSVSWYQQTPGQGLQFLFEYFSETQRNKGNFPGRFSGRQFSNSRSEMNVSTLELGDSALYLCASRRGGPPLTNYGYTFGSGTRLTVV.

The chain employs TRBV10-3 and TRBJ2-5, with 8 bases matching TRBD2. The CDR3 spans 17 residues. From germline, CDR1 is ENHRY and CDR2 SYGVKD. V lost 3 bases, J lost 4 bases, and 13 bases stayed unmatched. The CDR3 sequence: CAISDRSSGGPGETQYF. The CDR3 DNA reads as TGTGCCATCAGTGACCGCAGTTCGGGGGGGCCAGGAGAGACCCAGTACTTC.